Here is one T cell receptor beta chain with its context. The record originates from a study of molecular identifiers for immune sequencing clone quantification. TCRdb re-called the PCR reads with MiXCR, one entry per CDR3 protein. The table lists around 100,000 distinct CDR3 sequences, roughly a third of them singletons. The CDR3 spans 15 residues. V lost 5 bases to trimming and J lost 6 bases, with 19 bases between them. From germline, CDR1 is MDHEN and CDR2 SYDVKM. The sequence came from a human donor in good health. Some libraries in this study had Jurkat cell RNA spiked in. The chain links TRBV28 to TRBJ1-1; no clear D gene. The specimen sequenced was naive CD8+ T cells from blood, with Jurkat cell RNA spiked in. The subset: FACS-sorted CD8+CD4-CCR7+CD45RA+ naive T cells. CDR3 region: CASSPPDHFVAEAFF. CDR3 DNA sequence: TGTGCCAGCAGTCCCCCGGACCACTTCGTGGCTGAAGCTTTCTTT.